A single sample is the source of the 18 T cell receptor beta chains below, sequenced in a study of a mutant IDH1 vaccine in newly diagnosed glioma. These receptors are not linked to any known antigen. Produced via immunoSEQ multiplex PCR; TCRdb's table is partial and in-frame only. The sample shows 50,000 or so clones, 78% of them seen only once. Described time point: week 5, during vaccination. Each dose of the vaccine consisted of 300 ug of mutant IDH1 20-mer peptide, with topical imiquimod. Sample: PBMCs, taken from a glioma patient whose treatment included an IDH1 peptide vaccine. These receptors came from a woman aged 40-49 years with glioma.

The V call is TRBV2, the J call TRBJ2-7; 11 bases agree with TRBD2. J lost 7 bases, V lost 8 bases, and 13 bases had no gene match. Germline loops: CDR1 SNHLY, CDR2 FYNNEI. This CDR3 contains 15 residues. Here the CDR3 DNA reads TGTGCCAGCTCGGGACTAGCGGAGCCGGAATGGGAGCAGTACTTC. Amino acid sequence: CASSGLAEPEWEQYF.

This CDR3 is CATSREGTYEQYF. CDR3 nucleotide sequence: TGTGCCACCAGCCGTGAAGGGACCTACGAGCAGTACTTC. This chain connects TRBV15 to TRBJ2-7; D remains unclear. Per germline, CDR1 LNHNV and CDR2 YYDKDF (reference sequence). Trimming cost V 5 bases and J 2 bases, with 10 bases left between them. The CDR3 spans 13 residues.

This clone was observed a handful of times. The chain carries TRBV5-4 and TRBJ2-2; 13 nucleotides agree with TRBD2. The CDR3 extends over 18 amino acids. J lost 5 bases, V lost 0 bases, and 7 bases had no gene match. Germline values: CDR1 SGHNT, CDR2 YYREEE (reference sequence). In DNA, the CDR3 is TGTGCCAGCAGCTTGGGACTAGCGGGGGGCCTGAGGACCGGGGAGCTGTTTTTT. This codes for CASSLGLAGGLRTGELFF.

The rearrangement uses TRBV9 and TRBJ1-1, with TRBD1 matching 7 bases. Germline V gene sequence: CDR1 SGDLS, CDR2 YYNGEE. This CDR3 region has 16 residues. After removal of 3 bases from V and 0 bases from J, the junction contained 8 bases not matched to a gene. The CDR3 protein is CASSAPRQGLNTEAFF. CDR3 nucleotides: TGTGCCAGCAGCGCCCCCCGACAGGGCCTGAACACTGAAGCTTTCTTT. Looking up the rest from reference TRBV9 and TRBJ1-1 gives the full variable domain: DSGVTQTPKHLITATGQRVTLRCSPRSGDLSVYWYQQSLDQGLQFLIQYYNGEERAKGNILERFSAQQFPDLHSELNLSSLELGDSALYFCASSAPRQGLNTEAFFGQGTRLTVV.

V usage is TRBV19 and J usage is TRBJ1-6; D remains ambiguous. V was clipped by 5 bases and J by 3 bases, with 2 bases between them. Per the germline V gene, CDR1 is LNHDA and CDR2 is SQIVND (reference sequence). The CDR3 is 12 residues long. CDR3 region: CASSGYNSPLHF. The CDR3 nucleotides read TGTGCCAGTAGTGGCTATAATTCACCCCTCCACTTT.

CDR3 in DNA: TGTGCCAGCAGACCGGGACAGCTCTATGGCTACACCTTC. This encodes CASRPGQLYGYTF. The chain carries TRBV6-5 and TRBJ1-2, with 7 bases matching TRBD1. Germline CDR1 reads MNHEY; CDR2 reads SVGAGI. The CDR3 covers 13 residues. The ends lost 6 bases at V and 4 bases at J; junction bases unmatched: 5.

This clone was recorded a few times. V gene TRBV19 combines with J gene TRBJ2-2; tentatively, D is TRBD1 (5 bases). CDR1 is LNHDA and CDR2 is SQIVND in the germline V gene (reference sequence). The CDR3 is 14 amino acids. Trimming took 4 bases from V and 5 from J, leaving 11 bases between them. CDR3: CASSRTRSTGELFF. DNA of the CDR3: TGTGCCAGTAGTAGGACAAGGAGTACCGGGGAGCTGTTTTTT. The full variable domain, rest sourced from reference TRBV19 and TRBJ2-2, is DGGITQSPKYLFRKEGQNVTLSCEQNLNHDAMYWYRQDPGQGLRLIYYSQIVNDFQKGDIAEGYSVSREKKESFPLTVTSAQKNPTAFYLCASSRTRSTGELFFGEGSRLTVL.

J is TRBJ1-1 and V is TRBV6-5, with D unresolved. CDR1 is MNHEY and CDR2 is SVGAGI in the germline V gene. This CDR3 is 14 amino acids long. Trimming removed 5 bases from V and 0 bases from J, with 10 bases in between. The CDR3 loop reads CASSTLGMNTEAFF. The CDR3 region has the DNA TGTGCCAGCAGTACACTGGGTATGAACACTGAAGCTTTCTTT.

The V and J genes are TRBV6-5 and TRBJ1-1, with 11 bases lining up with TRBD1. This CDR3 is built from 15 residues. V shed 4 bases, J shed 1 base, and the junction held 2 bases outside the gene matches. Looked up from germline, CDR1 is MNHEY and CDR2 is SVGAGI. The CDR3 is CASSWTGGANTEAFF. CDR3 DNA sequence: TGTGCCAGCAGTTGGACAGGGGGCGCGAACACTGAAGCTTTCTTT.

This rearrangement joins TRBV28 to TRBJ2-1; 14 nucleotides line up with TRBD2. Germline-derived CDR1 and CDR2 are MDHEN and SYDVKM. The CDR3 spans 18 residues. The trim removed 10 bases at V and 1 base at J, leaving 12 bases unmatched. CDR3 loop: CATRGLAGVQGSYNEQFF. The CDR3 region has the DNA TGTGCCACCAGGGGACTAGCGGGGGTTCAGGGGTCCTACAATGAGCAGTTCTTC.

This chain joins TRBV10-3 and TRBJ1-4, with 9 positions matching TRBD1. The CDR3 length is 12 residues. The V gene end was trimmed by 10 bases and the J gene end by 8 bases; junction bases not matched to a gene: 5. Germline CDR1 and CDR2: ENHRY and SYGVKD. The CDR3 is CASTGQGEKLFF. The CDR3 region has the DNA TGTGCCAGCACCGGACAGGGGGAAAAACTGTTTTTT.

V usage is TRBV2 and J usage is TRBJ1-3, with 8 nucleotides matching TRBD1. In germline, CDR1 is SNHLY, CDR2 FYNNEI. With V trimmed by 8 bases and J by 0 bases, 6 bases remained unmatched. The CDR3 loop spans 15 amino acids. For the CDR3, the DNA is TGTGCCAGCTTTAGGACAGGGTTCTCTGGAAACACCATATATTTT. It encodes CASFRTGFSGNTIYF.

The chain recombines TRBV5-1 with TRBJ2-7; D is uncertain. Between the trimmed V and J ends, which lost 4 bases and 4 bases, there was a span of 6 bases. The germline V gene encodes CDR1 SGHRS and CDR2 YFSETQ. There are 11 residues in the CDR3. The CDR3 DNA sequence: TGCGCCAGCAGCGACAAGTACGAGCAGTACTTC. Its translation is CASSDKYEQYF.

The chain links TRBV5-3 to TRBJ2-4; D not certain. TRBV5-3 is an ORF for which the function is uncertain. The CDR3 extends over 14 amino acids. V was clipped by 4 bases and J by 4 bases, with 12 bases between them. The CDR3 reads CARSPSGEKNIQYF. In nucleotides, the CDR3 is TGTGCCAGAAGCCCCAGTGGGGAAAAAAACATTCAGTACTTC.

The CDR3 nucleotides read TGCAGCGTTGAAGTGATAGGTTACGAGCAGTACTTC. This translates into CSVEVIGYEQYF. This chain connects TRBV29-1 to TRBJ2-7; D gene unclear. The CDR3 is made up of 12 amino acids. From germline, CDR1 is SQVTM and CDR2 ANQGSEA. V was pared by 1 base and J by 4 bases, with 8 bases between.

The CDR3 nucleotides are TGTGCCAGCAGCGTAGGAGACTCACGGGGTGAAAAACTGTTTTTT. It is translated as CASSVGDSRGEKLFF. The rearrangement links TRBV9 to TRBJ1-4, with unresolved D. Trimming took 0 bases from V and 7 from J, leaving 13 bases between them. The V gene's germline CDR1 is SGDLS and CDR2 YYNGEE. The length of the CDR3 is 15 residues.

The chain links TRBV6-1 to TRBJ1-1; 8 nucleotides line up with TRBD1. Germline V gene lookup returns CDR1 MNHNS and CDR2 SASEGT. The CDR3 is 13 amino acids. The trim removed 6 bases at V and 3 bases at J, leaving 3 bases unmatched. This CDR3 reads CASSAGGHTEAFF. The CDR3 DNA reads TGTGCCAGCAGCGCAGGGGGCCACACTGAAGCTTTCTTT.

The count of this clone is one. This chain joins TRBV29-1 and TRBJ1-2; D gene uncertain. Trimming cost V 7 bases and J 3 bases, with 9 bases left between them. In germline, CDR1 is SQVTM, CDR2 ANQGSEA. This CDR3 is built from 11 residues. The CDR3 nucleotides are TGCAGCGCCGTAAGTGACTATGGCTACACCTTC. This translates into CSAVSDYGYTF.